Below, 29 T cell receptor beta chains from the same sample are listed, as sequenced in a study of shared clonotypes between healthy human individuals. Sequencing used immunoSEQ multiplex PCR; TCRdb keeps in-frame clones, though not all of them. The sample lists approximately 640,000 clones; about three quarters were seen once. The sequenced sample consisted of memory CD4+ T cells sorted from blood. Indicated subset: CD45RA-negative fraction. The source of these receptors is a woman aged 25 to 45 in good health.

The chain joins TRBV2 to TRBJ1-1; TRBD1 matches 8 bases. Trimming at V came to 4 bases and at J to 5 bases, leaving 9 bases not matched to a gene. Germline V gene sequence: CDR1 SNHLY, CDR2 FYNNEI. This CDR3 is 15 amino acids long. The CDR3 is CASSGRLTGVTEAFF. The CDR3 DNA sequence: TGTGCCAGCAGTGGTAGGTTGACAGGGGTTACTGAAGCTTTCTTT.

About this clone itself: Possible read error: a much larger clone is one base away. In this CDR3 the conserved last residue, phenylalanine or tryptophan, is missing, so a read error is likely. The DNA is omitted, as the CDR3 cannot be located on it reliably, and the CDR3 follows TCRdb's listing. The chain combines TRBV28 with TRBJ1-2; the DNA was not used to check the table's D call, TRBD1. The CDR3 has 11 amino acids, counting both end residues. Germline assignment: CDR1 MDHEN and CDR2 SYDVKM. The CDR3 protein is CASRHRATVFY.

This clone was counted many times. The chain carries TRBV7-8 and TRBJ2-7; 8 positions agree with TRBD2. CDR3 length equals 17 residues. V lost 1 base and J lost 0; bases outside the gene matches: 8. CDR1 is SGHVS, CDR2 FQNEAQ, per germline. The CDR3: CASSLVLSGISSYEQYF. The CDR3 DNA is TGTGCCAGCAGCTTAGTACTTAGCGGGATTAGCTCCTACGAGCAGTACTTC.

This chain joins TRBV7-9 and TRBJ2-5; D is unclear. In germline, CDR1 is SEHNR, CDR2 FQNEAQ (reference sequence). V shed 4 bases and J shed 0 bases, with 3 bases lying between them. CDR3 length: 12 residues. CDR3 protein: CASSSNQETQYF. DNA for the CDR3: TGTGCCAGCAGCTCAAACCAAGAGACCCAGTACTTC.

V and J are TRBV2 and TRBJ2-7, with TRBD1 identical over 8 bases. V trimming: 9 bases; J trimming: 2 bases; junction bases outside the gene matches: 3. The CDR3 loop spans 12 amino acids. Germline loops: CDR1 SNHLY, CDR2 FYNNEI. The CDR3 coding sequence is TGTGCCAGTGACAGGGGAGCCTACGAGCAGTACTTC. As protein: CASDRGAYEQYF.

V is TRBV10-2 and J is TRBJ2-2, with D unresolved. V lost 6 bases to trimming and J lost 3 bases, with 17 bases between them. CDR3 length: 16 amino acids. Germline V CDR1 and CDR2: WSHSY, SAAADI. The CDR3 loop reads CASRDLGVIYTGELFF. The CDR3, as DNA: TGCGCCAGCAGGGATCTAGGTGTCATTTACACCGGGGAGCTGTTTTTT.

CDR3 in amino acids: CASSPPRSGPGELFF. The CDR3 nucleotides are TGTGCCAGCAGTCCGCCACGGTCGGGCCCCGGGGAGCTGTTTTTT. V and J are TRBV7-9 and TRBJ2-2; D gene ambiguous. Trimming left V 6 bases short and J 6 bases short, with 17 bases between. CDR1 and CDR2 (germline): SEHNR, FQNEAQ (reference sequence). CDR3 length equals 15 residues.

This chain uses TRBV2 with TRBJ1-2, with 8 bases that match TRBD1. With V trimmed by 4 bases and J by 8 bases, 6 bases remained unmatched. Per germline, CDR1 SNHLY and CDR2 FYNNEI. The CDR3 loop spans 13 amino acids. CDR3 in amino acids: CASSGDRGWGYTF. The CDR3 region has the DNA TGTGCCAGCAGTGGAGACAGGGGTTGGGGCTACACCTTC.

In its sample, this clone was seen a few times. The V gene is TRBV27, the J gene TRBJ2-3; 10 bases are a match to TRBD2. The CDR3 runs to 17 residues. The germline V gene has CDR1 MNHEY and CDR2 SMNVEV (reference sequence). J was trimmed by 1 base and V by 2 bases; bases with no gene match: 6. Here the CDR3 DNA reads TGTGCCAGCAGTTTAATTTGGGGGACTAGCGGCACAGATACGCAGTATTTT. It encodes CASSLIWGTSGTDTQYF.

This chain uses TRBV7-9 with TRBJ2-1; 9 nucleotides match TRBD1. Unmatched junction bases numbered 6, after V lost 5 bases and J lost 4 bases. The CDR3 covers 15 residues. Germline loops: CDR1 SEHNR, CDR2 FQNEAQ (reference sequence). The CDR3 here is CASSPAGTGYNEQFF. CDR3 sequence (DNA): TGTGCCAGCAGCCCAGCCGGGACAGGGTACAATGAGCAGTTCTTC.

As to this clone: Just one base apart from a much larger clone, this may be a read error. The chain links TRBV5-1 to TRBJ2-1; possible D gene TRBD2, 6 bases. Trimming pared 4 bases from V and 5 bases from J, leaving 10 bases between. From germline, CDR1 is SGHRS and CDR2 YFSETQ. The CDR3 runs to 13 residues. In DNA, the CDR3 is TGCGCCAGCAGCCCCGGGACTCACAATGAGCAGTTCTTC. Its protein product is CASSPGTHNEQFF.

In this sample, this clone turned up a few times. The V and J genes are TRBV6-1 and TRBJ1-2; unclear D gene. Germline V gene data show CDR1 as MNHNS and CDR2 as SASEGT. V shed 3 bases and J shed 4 bases, with 9 bases lying between them. The CDR3 has 13 residues. CDR3 nucleotides: TGTGCCAGCAGTGAGCCGGCGGTCTATGGCTACACCTTC. Its protein product is CASSEPAVYGYTF.

Turning to this clone: This CDR3 is also generated by other DNA sequences in the sample. The chain recombines TRBV2 with TRBJ1-1; maybe TRBD1 (6 bases). V gave up 4 bases and J gave up 1 base, with 7 bases separating them. Germline CDR1 SNHLY, CDR2 FYNNEI. The CDR3 spans 13 residues. The CDR3 region has the DNA TGTGCCAGCAGTGGACAGGCGAACACTGAAGCTTTCTTT. This gives the protein CASSGQANTEAFF.

The rearrangement joins TRBV11-2 to TRBJ1-4; D possibly corresponds to TRBD1 (6 bases). The germline V gene has CDR1 SGHAT and CDR2 FQNNGV. The ends were cut back, 3 bases at V and 7 bases at J, with 15 bases in the middle. This CDR3 has 15 residues. CDR3 nucleotides: TGTGCCAGCAGCTTTGGGGACATAAAGCTTGAAAAACTGTTTTTT. This encodes CASSFGDIKLEKLFF.

With regard to this clone: This sample also contains other DNA sequences that code for the same CDR3. The gene calls are TRBV5-1 and TRBJ2-1; D might be TRBD2 (5 bases). The CDR3 loop spans 15 amino acids. CDR1 is SGHRS, CDR2 YFSETQ, per germline. V dropped 4 bases and J dropped 1 base, with 12 bases sitting between them. CDR3 sequence: CASSKDSGSYNEQFF. The CDR3, as DNA: TGCGCCAGCAGCAAGGACTCGGGGTCCTACAATGAGCAGTTCTTC.

The J gene is TRBJ2-7, the V gene TRBV30; 9 positions match TRBD1. The length of the CDR3 is 15 residues. Germline V CDR1 and CDR2: GTSNPN, SVGIG (reference sequence). J gave up 3 bases and V 0 bases, and 6 bases lay outside the gene matches. The CDR3 loop is CAWSVPGQGHYEQYF. In DNA, the CDR3 is TGTGCCTGGAGTGTACCGGGACAGGGTCACTACGAGCAGTACTTC.

This clone showed up just a few times. The rearrangement links TRBV27 to TRBJ2-7; 7 nucleotides line up with TRBD1. This CDR3 is 15 amino acids long. The germline CDR1 and CDR2 sequences are MNHEY and SMNVEV (reference sequence). Trimming at V came to 1 base and at J to 7 bases, leaving 10 bases not matched to a gene. The CDR3 sequence: CASSLLRDRLLEQYF. The DNA of the CDR3 is TGTGCCAGCAGTTTATTACGGGACAGACTCTTGGAGCAGTACTTC.

To note about this clone: A much larger clone differs from this one at a single base, so this may be a read error. This specimen includes other DNA sequences encoding the same CDR3. The V call is TRBV7-9, the J call TRBJ2-5; D is unclear. The CDR3 sequence is 11 residues long. Looked up from germline, CDR1 is SEHNR and CDR2 is FQNEAQ (reference sequence). The ends were cut back, 3 bases at V and 5 bases at J, with 4 bases in the middle. The CDR3 nucleotides are TGTGCCAGCAGCTTTGGGGAGACCCAGTACTTC. As protein: CASSFGETQYF.

At least ten counts were recorded for this clone. The same CDR3 arises from other DNA sequences in this sample as well. V and J are TRBV5-1 and TRBJ1-3; no reliable D call. Trimming stripped 1 base from V and 0 bases from J, with 8 bases between. CDR3 length equals 15 residues. Germline V lookup: CDR1 SGHRS, CDR2 YFSETQ. CDR3 loop: CASSLPQSSGNTIYF. The DNA for the CDR3 is TGCGCCAGCAGCTTGCCACAGAGCTCTGGAAACACCATATATTTT.

V is TRBV28 and J is TRBJ2-7, with D perhaps TRBD2 (5 bases). The CDR3 consists of 14 residues. Germline V lookup: CDR1 MDHEN, CDR2 SYDVKM. Between the trimmed V and J ends, which lost 5 bases and 3 bases, there was a span of 14 bases. The CDR3 nucleotides read TGTGCCAGCAGTCAACACACGGGGAACTACGAGCAGTACTTC. Translating gives CASSQHTGNYEQYF. Full variable domain (remainder filled in from reference TRBV28 and TRBJ2-7): DVKVTQSSRYLVKRTGEKVFLECVQDMDHENMFWYRQDPGLGLRLIYFSYDVKMKEKGDIPEGYSVSREKKERFSLILESASTNQTSMYLCASSQHTGNYEQYFGPGTRLTVT.

The chain carries TRBV5-4 and TRBJ1-1, with 8 nucleotides matching TRBD1. J gave up 4 bases and V 0 bases, and 11 bases lay outside the gene matches. The CDR3 length is 17 residues. Germline CDR1 reads SGHNT; CDR2 reads YYREEE (reference sequence). The CDR3 loop reads CASSLAGGAGVVTEAFF. The CDR3 bases are TGTGCCAGCAGCTTGGCAGGGGGCGCGGGAGTAGTCACTGAAGCTTTCTTT.

Here the CDR3 reads CASSTGWGEAFF. The DNA for the CDR3 is TGTGCCAGTAGTACCGGATGGGGTGAAGCTTTCTTT. The V gene is TRBV19, the J gene TRBJ1-1; no firm D call. Trimming shortened V by 4 bases and J by 7 bases, and 10 bases separated the two germline ends. This CDR3 has 12 amino acids. The germline V gene encodes CDR1 LNHDA and CDR2 SQIVND (reference sequence).

The V call is TRBV4-1, the J call TRBJ2-5; weak D call: TRBD1 (7 bases). The germline CDR1 and CDR2 sequences are MGHRA and YSYEKL. The CDR3 has 16 residues. Trimming removed 4 bases at V and 2 bases at J, with 17 bases between. CDR3 coding DNA: TGCGCCAGCAGCCTAAGCCTTCCAGGGGGGCAAGAGACCCAGTACTTC. It yields the protein CASSLSLPGGQETQYF.

This clone was counted once. J is TRBJ1-2 and V is TRBV4-1, with a tentative D call TRBD1 (5 bases). V shed 0 bases and J shed 4 bases, with 9 bases lying between them. Germline-derived CDR1 and CDR2 are MGHRA and YSYEKL. CDR3 size: 14 residues. The CDR3 here is CASSQESGFYGYTF. The CDR3 DNA is TGCGCCAGCAGCCAAGAGTCAGGGTTCTATGGCTACACCTTC.

This clone was picked up many times. This chain connects TRBV28 to TRBJ1-2, with D possibly TRBD1 on 5 matching bases. This CDR3 region has 13 residues. The germline V gene has CDR1 MDHEN and CDR2 SYDVKM. With 6 bases removed from V and 2 bases from J, the gap between germline ends came to 10 bases. The CDR3 DNA sequence: TGTGCCAGCAGCCGGACACAAAACTATGGCTACACCTTC. The encoded protein is CASSRTQNYGYTF.

In this sample, this clone turned up a few times. The chain uses TRBV28 and TRBJ1-5, with D possibly TRBD1 on 6 matching bases. V was trimmed by 2 bases and J by 6 bases, leaving 17 bases between them. Germline V gene lookup returns CDR1 MDHEN and CDR2 SYDVKM. The CDR3 is 16 amino acids. DNA of the CDR3: TGTGCCAGCAGTTTAAACGAAGGGGGGTACGGTCAGCCCCAGCATTTT. Amino acid sequence: CASSLNEGGYGQPQHF.

This clone has just a few counts. The rearrangement links TRBV19 to TRBJ2-3, with D possibly called TRBD1 or TRBD2 (5 bases each). Germline assignment: CDR1 LNHDA and CDR2 SQIVND (reference sequence). Trimming took 6 bases from V and 2 from J, leaving 18 bases between them. The CDR3 runs to 16 residues. The CDR3 DNA reads TGTGCCAGTAGCTCCCTTGGGGGAATTCCCACAGATACGCAGTATTTT. Encoded protein: CASSSLGGIPTDTQYF.

The V call is TRBV27, the J call TRBJ2-3; TRBD2 matches 12 bases. The germline gives CDR1 MNHEY, CDR2 SMNVEV (reference sequence). The CDR3 totals 18 residues. Trimming took 4 bases from V and 1 from J; bases not matched to a gene: 9. Here the CDR3 reads CASSSASGRVARTDTQYF. The CDR3 coding sequence is TGTGCCAGCAGTTCAGCTAGCGGGAGGGTGGCCCGCACAGATACGCAGTATTTT.

This clone was picked up many times. This chain links TRBV29-1 with TRBJ1-2; D is undetermined. Germline assignment: CDR1 SQVTM and CDR2 ANQGSEA. This CDR3 is 12 amino acids long. The ends were cut back, 2 bases at V and 5 bases at J, with 9 bases in the middle. As DNA, the CDR3 is TGCAGCGTTGAATCGGCACCTTATGGCTACACCTTC. Protein: CSVESAPYGYTF.